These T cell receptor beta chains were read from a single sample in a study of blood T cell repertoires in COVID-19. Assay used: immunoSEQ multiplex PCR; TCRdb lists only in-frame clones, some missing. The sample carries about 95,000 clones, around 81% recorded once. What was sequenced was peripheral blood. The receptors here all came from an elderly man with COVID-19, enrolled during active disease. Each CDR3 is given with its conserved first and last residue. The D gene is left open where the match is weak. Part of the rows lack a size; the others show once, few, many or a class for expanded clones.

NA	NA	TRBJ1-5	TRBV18	TGTGCCAGCTCACGGGGACAACATAGCAATCAGCCCCAGCATTTT	CASSRGQHSNQPQHF
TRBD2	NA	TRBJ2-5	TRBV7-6	TGTGCCAGCAGCCCGACTAGCGGGTCGGAGACCCAGTACTTC	CASSPTSGSETQYF
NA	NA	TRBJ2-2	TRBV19	TGTGCCAGTAGTATAGGTCGCAGGGAAGTCACCGGGGAGCTGTTTTTT	CASSIGRREVTGELFF
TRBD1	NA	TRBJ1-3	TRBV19	TGTGCCAGTACTGGACAGGGGAGCGGAAACACCATATATTTT	CASTGQGSGNTIYF
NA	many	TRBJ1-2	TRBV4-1	TGCGCCAGCAGCCAGAGAGCGGGGGCGCAGAACTATGGCTACACCTTC	CASSQRAGAQNYGYTF
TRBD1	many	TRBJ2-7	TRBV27	TGTGCCAGCAGTTTGGACAGGGGGTCGGGTGAGCAGTACTTC	CASSLDRGSGEQYF
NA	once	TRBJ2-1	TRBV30	TGTGCCTGGACCTCGGGACTCTACATCAATGAGCAGTTCTTC	CAWTSGLYINEQFF
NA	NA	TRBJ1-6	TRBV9	TGTGCCAGCAGCGCGCGGGCGGGTCGATCACCCCTCCACTTT	CASSARAGRSPLHF
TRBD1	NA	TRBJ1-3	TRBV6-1	TGTGCCAGCAGTGAAGCGTGGACAGGGCTTGGAAACACCATATATTTT	CASSEAWTGLGNTIYF
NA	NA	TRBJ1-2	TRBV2	TGTGCCAGCAAGGTAACGGGTGCTAACTATGGCTACACCTTC	CASKVTGANYGYTF
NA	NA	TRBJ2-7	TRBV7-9	TGTGCCAGCAGCTTAGTTTCGGGGGTATCCTACGAGCAGTACTTC	CASSLVSGVSYEQYF
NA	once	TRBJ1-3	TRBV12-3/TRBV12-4	TGTGCCAGCCAGGCTGGTGGAAACACCATATATTTT	CASQAGGNTIYF
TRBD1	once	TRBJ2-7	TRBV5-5	TGTGCCAGCAGTGACAGGGGGCTATACGAGCAGTACTTC	CASSDRGLYEQYF
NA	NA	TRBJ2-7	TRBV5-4	TGTGCCAGCAGCTTGGGACAGCAAATGGTCGAGCAGTACTTC	CASSLGQQMVEQYF
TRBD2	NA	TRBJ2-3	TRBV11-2	TGTGCCAGCAGCGGATTAGCGGGAGGCCCCACAGATACGCAGTATTTT	CASSGLAGGPTDTQYF
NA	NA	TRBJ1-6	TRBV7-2	TGTGCCAGCAGCCCCTCCCAAAGACAGGCGGTGTATTCACCCCTCCACTTT	CASSPSQRQAVYSPLHF
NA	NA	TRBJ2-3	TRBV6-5	TGTGCCAGCAGTTACCAGGGGTTCAGCACAGATACGCAGTATTTT	CASSYQGFSTDTQYF
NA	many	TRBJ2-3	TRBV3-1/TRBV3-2	TGTGCCAGCAGCCAAGTTCTGAGAGTCGCAGATACGCAGTATTTT	CASSQVLRVADTQYF
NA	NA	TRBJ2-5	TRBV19	TGTGCCAGTAGTCCCTACGGGGACCAAGAGACCCAGTACTTC	CASSPYGDQETQYF
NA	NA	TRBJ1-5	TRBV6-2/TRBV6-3	TGTGCCAGCAGTTACCCAGGGGCCATCGATCAGCCCCAGCATTTT	CASSYPGAIDQPQHF
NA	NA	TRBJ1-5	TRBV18	TGTGCCAGCTCACCTCCCGGTAGCAATCAGCCCCAGCATTTT	CASSPPGSNQPQHF
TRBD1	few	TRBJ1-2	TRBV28	TGTGCCAGCCTCGTCGGGCAGGGGGTTGGGTATGGCTACACCTTC	CASLVGQGVGYGYTF
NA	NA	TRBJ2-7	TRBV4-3	TGCGCCAGCAGCCAAGAAAAGACAGCTTACTACGAGCAGTACTTC	CASSQEKTAYYEQYF
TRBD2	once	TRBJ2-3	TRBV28	TGTGCCAGCAGTCCCCCTAGCGGGAGCACAGATACGCAGTATTTT	CASSPPSGSTDTQYF
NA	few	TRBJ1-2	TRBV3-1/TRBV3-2	TGTGCCAGCAGCCAAGATCCTGGGGGCCCTCGCGGCTACACCTTC	CASSQDPGGPRGYTF
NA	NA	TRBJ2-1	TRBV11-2	TGTGCCAGCAGCCCCCGGAAGGGGTCCTACAATGAGCAGTTCTTC	CASSPRKGSYNEQFF
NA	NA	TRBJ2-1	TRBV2	TGTGCCAGCAGTGAAAGCAGCGGAATAGGCAATGAGCAGTTCTTC	CASSESSGIGNEQFF
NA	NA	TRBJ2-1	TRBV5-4	TGTGCCAGCAGCCTGGTTGGAGCCTACAATGAGCAGTTCTTC	CASSLVGAYNEQFF
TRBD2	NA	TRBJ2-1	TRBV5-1	TGCGCCAGCAGCTTCCTAGCGGCCAATGAGCAGTTCTTC	CASSFLAANEQFF
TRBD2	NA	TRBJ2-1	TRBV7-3	TGTGCCAGCAGCTTAACTGTAACTAGCGGGGGCAATGAGCAGTTCTTC	CASSLTVTSGGNEQFF
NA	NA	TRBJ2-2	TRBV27	TGTGCCAGCAGTTTTCAGACAGGGAACACCGGGGAGCTGTTTTTT	CASSFQTGNTGELFF
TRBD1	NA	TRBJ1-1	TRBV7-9	TGTGCCAGCAGCTTAGTCGGACAGGGGGTAGCTGAAGCTTTCTTT	CASSLVGQGVAEAFF
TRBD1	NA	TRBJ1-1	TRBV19	TGTGCCAGTAGCTCTCCGACTCAGGGGGTCACTGAAGCTTTCTTT	CASSSPTQGVTEAFF
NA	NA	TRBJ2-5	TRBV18	TGTGCCAGCTCACCACCGTTGTTCCGAGAGACCCAGTACTTC	CASSPPLFRETQYF
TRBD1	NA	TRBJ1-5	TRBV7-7	TGTGCCAGCAGAAATCGGACAGGGAGCAATCAGCCCCAGCATTTT	CASRNRTGSNQPQHF
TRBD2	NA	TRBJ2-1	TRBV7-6	TGTGCCAGCACCCCGACTAGCGCCTACAATGAGCAGTTCTTC	CASTPTSAYNEQFF
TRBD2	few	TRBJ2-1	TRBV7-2	TGTGCCAGCAGCTTCGAGCGGGGGCCAAACAATGAGCAGTTCTTC	CASSFERGPNNEQFF
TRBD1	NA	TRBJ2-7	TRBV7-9	TGTGCCAGCGGTCGACAGGGTTGGGAGCAGTACTTC	CASGRQGWEQYF
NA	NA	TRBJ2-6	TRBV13	TGTGCCAGCAGCCCATGGACTACCGGGGCCAACGTCCTGACTTTC	CASSPWTTGANVLTF
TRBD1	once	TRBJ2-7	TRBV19	TGTGCCAGTTCCCTCCAGGGACAGGTATCGGACGAGCAGTACTTC	CASSLQGQVSDEQYF
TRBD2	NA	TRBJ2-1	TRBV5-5	TGTGCCAGCAGCGCGGGACTAGCGCGCTACAATGAGCAGTTCTTC	CASSAGLARYNEQFF
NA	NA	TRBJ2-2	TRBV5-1	TGCGCCAGCAGCTTGGCAGCAGGGGCCGGGGAGCTGTTTTTT	CASSLAAGAGELFF
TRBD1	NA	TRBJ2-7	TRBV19	TGTGCCAGTAGTATAGGGGGACAGGTCCCCTCCTACGAGCAGTACTTC	CASSIGGQVPSYEQYF
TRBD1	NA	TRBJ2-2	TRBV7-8	TGTGCCAGCAGCTTTAGACAGGGGGCTTTTTCCACCGGGGAGCTGTTTTTT	CASSFRQGAFSTGELFF
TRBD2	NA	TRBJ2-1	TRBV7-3	TGTGCCAGCAGCCTGGGGGGAGCGGGAGGGATTGAGCAGTTCTTC	CASSLGGAGGIEQFF
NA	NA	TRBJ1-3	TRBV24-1	TGTGCCAGTCCACAGGGAGCCCGATTGAAGAGCTCTGGAAACACCATATATTTT	CASPQGARLKSSGNTIYF
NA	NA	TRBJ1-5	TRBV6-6	TGTGCCAGCAGTTACTTTACAGGGACCAATCAGCCCCAGCATTTT	CASSYFTGTNQPQHF
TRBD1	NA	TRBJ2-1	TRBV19	TGTGCCAGTAGTATAAGGGACAGGGGTAATGAGCAGTTCTTC	CASSIRDRGNEQFF